Detailed here is one TCR beta chain. Its antigen is unknown. No much larger clone exists at a distance of one base, and base qualities are not known. Libraries were made using 5' RACE. Instrument used: Illumina HiSeq 2500. A second PCR of roughly 7 to 12 cycles was run with a J-beta primer mix and a sample-barcoded 5' primer. A unique molecular identifier was introduced onto each TCR beta cDNA molecule by a template-switch 5' adaptor carrying 12 random nucleotides. Each sample yielded at least 3 million CDR3-containing paired-end reads. The Mint cDNA synthesis kit, primed by a TRBC-specific oligonucleotide, was used to synthesize first-strand cDNA from all RNA. All cDNA was treated with uracil-DNA glycosylase and then went through a first 18-cycle PCR with the universal primers M1SS and BC2_uni_R. Concerning the study's data processing: For normalization, 1 million high-quality reads, each with a distinct molecular identifier, were randomly selected from each sample. Instead of being binned into consensus sequences, reads with shared molecular identifiers were discarded. CDR3 identification, clonotype clustering and error correction used MiTCR with a Q25 quality threshold and the strictest error-elimination algorithm. A nonparametric unseen species model with Euler transformation was used to estimate a lower bound on total TCR beta diversity. TCRdb's own reprocessing of the public reads used fastp at Q25 and MiXCR and kept productive beta chains. Rows with one shared CDR3 protein collapse into an entry with the most common genes and DNA. The authors' filters were not applied to this entry. A total of 550,000 to 800,000 distinct CDR3 sequences appear in this sample, around 32% of them only once. The top ten hold less than 20% of the sample.

The 35 to 40 donors, aged roughly 6 to 100 years, were systemically healthy Caucasian individuals from Russia. Each donor gave around 9.5 milliliters of peripheral blood, collected into EDTA-treated Vacutainer tubes. Ficoll-Paque density-gradient centrifugation was used to isolate PBMCs, with at least 6.5 million per sample. Trizol reagent was used to extract total RNA from the PBMCs, yielding at least 6 micrograms per sample. For every donor, an aliquot of PBMCs went through flow cytometry to measure the percentages of naive CD45RAhigh/CD27high T cells. The data stem from a study of blood T cells in healthy people across ages (dated by TCRdb to between 2014 and 2017). Looking at the study overall: In model experiments, template switching captured roughly one uniquely barcoded TCR beta cDNA molecule for every two T cells. To track age-related changes in TCR beta repertoire diversity, the study relied on deep sequencing normalized with unique cDNA molecular identifiers. Donors were grouped into four age groups: young (average approximately 15 years), middle-aged (roughly 37), aged (around 66) and long-lived (approximately 82). Donors of different ages were randomly distributed across sequencing lanes to avoid experimental bias. The study analyzed two additional independent replicas of 1 million unique cDNA reads from the same blood draw for two donors, one aged 18 to 30 and one aged 80 or older.

The full study reports these points: Because profiling used bulk unsorted PBMCs, naive and antigen-experienced compartments could not be compared conclusively. Observed TCR beta diversity per million T cells fell roughly linearly with age, and a significant reduction was already apparent by age around 44. Donor CMV infection status was unknown, potentially confounding age-related changes in expanded clonotypes. Observed TCR beta diversity correlated strongly with the percentage of naive T cells measured by flow cytometry. Compared with the aged group, the long-lived group had more naive CD4+ T cells, fewer expanded clones and increased TCR diversity, a pattern suggesting age selection. Total diversity estimates from one million sequenced T cells were considered lower bounds and underestimates.

V is cut back by 2 bases and J by 4 bases, with 4 bases in the junction unmatched. Taken from the germline V gene (reference sequence), the CDR1 and CDR2 loops are DFQATT and SNEGSKA. From the cysteine up to the phenylalanine, the CDR3 has a length of 14 residues. Kept here is only the CDR3 DNA, which spans 42 bases and is read in frame from base 1. Sequenced sample: blood. This clonotype originated in a woman older than 75 in good health. Donor details come from another sample of the same person, matched by shared clones. The rearrangement joined TRBV20-1 to TRBJ2-7, with TRBD2 matching 11 junction bases. Read as DNA, the sequence is TGCAGTGCTAGACCATTAGCGGGAGGGTACGAGCAGTACTTC. Its amino acids are CSARPLAGGYEQYF.